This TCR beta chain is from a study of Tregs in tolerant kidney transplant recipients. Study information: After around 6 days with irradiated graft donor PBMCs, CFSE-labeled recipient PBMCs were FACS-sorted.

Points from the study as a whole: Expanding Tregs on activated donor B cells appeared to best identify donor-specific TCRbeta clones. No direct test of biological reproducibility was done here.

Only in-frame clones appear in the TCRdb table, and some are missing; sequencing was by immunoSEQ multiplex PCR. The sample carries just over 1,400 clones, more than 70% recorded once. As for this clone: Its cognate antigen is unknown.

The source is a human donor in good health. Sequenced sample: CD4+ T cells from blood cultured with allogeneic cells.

The CDR3 is CASSQDPSGIYEQYF. The CDR3 DNA sequence: TGCGCCAGCAGCCAAGACCCTAGCGGGATCTACGAGCAGTACTTC. The V call is TRBV4-1, the J call TRBJ2-7; 9 positions match TRBD2. Germline trimming cut 0 bases from V and 3 bases from J; bases unmatched to any gene: 3. The V gene's germline CDR1 is MGHRA and CDR2 YSYEKL. The CDR3 is made up of 15 amino acids.